One sample yielded the 10 T cell receptor beta chains listed below, sequenced in a study of blood T cell repertoires in COVID-19. Sequencing used immunoSEQ multiplex PCR; TCRdb keeps in-frame clones, though not all of them. The sample yields tens of thousands of clones, about 80% seen once. Sequencing used peripheral blood. All receptors come from a man aged 55 to 70 with acute or convalescent COVID-19.

The V gene is TRBV27, the J gene TRBJ1-1, with D possibly TRBD1 on 5 matching bases. Trimming left V 4 bases short and J 1 base short, with 7 bases between. CDR1 is MNHEY, CDR2 SMNVEV, per germline (reference sequence). CDR3 length equals 13 residues. The CDR3 region is CASSYTGNTEAFF. For the CDR3, the DNA is TGTGCCAGCAGTTATACAGGGAACACTGAAGCTTTCTTT.

V is TRBV29-1 and J is TRBJ2-7; 7 bases are shared with TRBD2. CDR1 and CDR2 (germline): SQVTM, ANQGSEA. CDR3 size: 14 residues. The V gene end was trimmed by 3 bases and the J gene end by 5 bases; junction bases not matched to a gene: 10. The CDR3 DNA is TGCAGCGTTGATAACGGGGAGGGTAGGCACGAGCAGTACTTC. Protein: CSVDNGEGRHEQYF.

This chain links TRBV6-5 with TRBJ1-2, with 7 bases fitting TRBD1. The trim removed 2 bases at V and 0 bases at J, leaving 3 bases unmatched. Germline V gene sequence: CDR1 MNHEY, CDR2 SVGAGI. CDR3 size: 15 residues. CDR3 in amino acids: CASSYRGTANYGYTF. The CDR3 region has the DNA TGTGCCAGCAGTTACCGAGGGACAGCTAACTATGGCTACACCTTC.

The chain joins TRBV11-2 to TRBJ1-2, with D possibly being TRBD1 (6 bases). Trimming took 1 base from V and 0 from J, leaving 12 bases between them. The CDR3 consists of 16 residues. Germline CDR1 SGHAT, CDR2 FQNNGV. As DNA, the CDR3 is TGTGCCAGCAGCTTAGTGGGGGCAGTAGCTAACTATGGCTACACCTTC. The encoded protein is CASSLVGAVANYGYTF. Full variable domain (remainder filled in from reference TRBV11-2 and TRBJ1-2): EAGVAQSPRYKIIEKRQSVAFWCNPISGHATLYWYQQILGQGPKLLIQFQNNGVVDDSQLPKDRFSAERLKGVDSTLKIQPAKLEDSAVYLCASSLVGAVANYGYTFGSGTRLTVV.

The chain has TRBV10-3 and TRBJ2-6; 9 nucleotides agree with TRBD1. The CDR3 contains 21 residues. The junction had 24 bases not matched to a gene; V was cut back by 8 bases and J by 4 bases. The germline V gene has CDR1 ENHRY and CDR2 SYGVKD. CDR3 nucleotides: TGTGCCATCTCCCCTTATTATGGACAGGGGCAGAATTTGAGGGGGGCCAACGTCCTGACTTTC. Encoded protein: CAISPYYGQGQNLRGANVLTF.

J is TRBJ1-3 and V is TRBV10-1, with 7 bases matching TRBD1. V trimming: 7 bases; J trimming: 0 bases; junction bases outside the gene matches: 3. The CDR3 has 14 amino acids. In germline, CDR1 is WNHNN, CDR2 SYGVQD (reference sequence). This CDR3 reads CASTSGGSGNTIYF. The DNA of the CDR3 is TGCGCCAGCACATCAGGGGGCTCTGGAAACACCATATATTTT.

CDR3 protein: CASSLEPHTGELFF. The CDR3 DNA reads as TGCGCCAGCAGCCTAGAACCTCACACCGGGGAGCTGTTTTTT. This chain joins TRBV5-1 and TRBJ2-2; unclear D gene. V was shortened by 4 bases and J by 3 bases, with 10 bases between the two germline ends. Germline V CDR1 and CDR2: SGHRS, YFSETQ. This CDR3 is 14 amino acids long.

The chain recombines TRBV6-5 with TRBJ1-1; 7 nucleotides match TRBD1. CDR3 length equals 14 residues. CDR1 and CDR2 from the germline V gene are MNHEY and SVGAGI. Trimming cost V 6 bases and J 5 bases; bases outside gene matches: 9. The CDR3 nucleotides read TGTGCCAGCAGAGAGACAGGGCGGTGGACTGAAGCTTTCTTT. Translated: CASRETGRWTEAFF.

The J gene is TRBJ1-3, the V gene TRBV18; possibly TRBD1 for D (6 bases). The CDR3 runs 17 residues. V shed 2 bases and J shed 0 bases, with 14 bases lying between them. Germline V gene sequence: CDR1 KGHSH, CDR2 LQKENI. CDR3 DNA: TGTGCCAGCTCACCAAAATCAGGGGCGATCTCTGGAAACACCATATATTTT. Translating it yields CASSPKSGAISGNTIYF.

This sequence joins TRBV5-1 and TRBJ1-1, with 7 bases matching TRBD1. The CDR3 covers 14 residues. Germline V lookup: CDR1 SGHRS, CDR2 YFSETQ. J lost 5 bases, V lost 4 bases, and 8 bases had no gene match. DNA for the CDR3: TGCGCCAGCAGCCCAGGGGGGTCGGGGACTGAAGCTTTCTTT. Translation: CASSPGGSGTEAFF.